The 31 T cell receptor beta chains reported below all come from one sample, sequenced in a study of blood T cell repertoires in COVID-19 (dated by TCRdb to the early 2020s). The method was the immunoSEQ multiplex PCR assay. This is the immuneACCESS table as TCRdb keeps it, with only in-frame sequences that have V and J called. A part of the clones is gone; compared with another copy, unresolved V genes explain less than half, and the rest is unexplained. In all, the sample holds 200,000 or so clones, and roughly 85% of those were seen once. Of the sample, about 5% falls within the top ten clones. Sequencing was done on a sample of peripheral blood. The receptors were gathered from a woman in her twenties or thirties with acute or convalescent COVID-19.

The chain joins TRBV9 to TRBJ1-1; possible D gene TRBD1, 5 bases. The germline V gene has CDR1 SGDLS and CDR2 YYNGEE. The CDR3 is 14 residues long. The V end was cut by 4 bases, the J end by 3 bases, with 13 bases between. The DNA of the CDR3 is TGTGCCAGCAGCATTTCAGGGAAGGACACTGAAGCTTTCTTT. This encodes CASSISGKDTEAFF. Full variable domain (missing parts from reference TRBV9 and TRBJ1-1): DSGVTQTPKHLITATGQRVTLRCSPRSGDLSVYWYQQSLDQGLQFLIQYYNGEERAKGNILERFSAQQFPDLHSELNLSSLELGDSALYFCASSISGKDTEAFFGQGTRLTVV.

The chain employs TRBV6-2 or TRBV6-3 and TRBJ2-1; 8 bases agree with TRBD2. V trimming: 4 bases; J trimming: 16 bases; junction bases outside the gene matches: 18. This CDR3 spans 15 amino acids. The germline CDR1 and CDR2 sequences are MNHEY and SVGEGT. CDR3 amino acids: CASSFTGYSGGLQFF. DNA for the CDR3: TGTGCCAGCAGTTTCACAGGGTACAGCGGGGGCTTACAATTCTTC.

J is TRBJ2-1 and V is TRBV4-2, with 8 nucleotides matching TRBD2. In germline, CDR1 is LGHNA, CDR2 YNFKEQ. Unmatched junction bases numbered 4, after V lost 0 bases and J lost 0 bases. This CDR3 has 17 amino acids. The CDR3 loop reads CASSQDTSGVSYNEQFF. CDR3 DNA: TGTGCCAGCAGCCAAGATACTAGCGGAGTCTCCTACAATGAGCAGTTCTTC.

This rearrangement joins TRBV6-4 to TRBJ2-3; 7 bases line up with TRBD1. The CDR3 is 15 residues long. The V gene's germline CDR1 is MRHNA and CDR2 SNTAGT. V was pared by 3 bases and J by 6 bases, with 9 bases of the junction left unmatched. The CDR3 protein is CASSEVAGGTDTQYF. The CDR3 DNA follows: TGTGCCAGCAGTGAGGTGGCAGGGGGTACGGATACGCAGTATTTT.

Details on this clone: Relative to the germline gene, one junction end is altered; a read error may explain this. CDR3 sequence (DNA): TGTGCTAGCAGCCCGAGGACAGGCTCTGGAAACACCATATATTTT. It yields the protein CASSPRTGSGNTIYF. V usage is TRBV7-7 and J usage is TRBJ1-3; 7 nucleotides match TRBD1. Germline V gene lookup returns CDR1 SSHAT and CDR2 FNYEAQ (reference sequence). The CDR3 contains 15 residues.

The V gene is TRBV19, the J gene TRBJ2-3, with TRBD2 matching 7 bases. CDR1 and CDR2 (germline): LNHDA, SQIVND (reference sequence). The V gene end was trimmed by 3 bases and the J gene end by 3 bases; junction bases not matched to a gene: 6. There are 15 residues in the CDR3. The CDR3 loop is CASSIGAGVTDTQYF. Written as DNA, the CDR3 is TGTGCCAGTAGTATCGGTGCGGGGGTGACAGATACGCAGTATTTT. Drawing the rest from reference TRBV19 and TRBJ2-3, the complete variable domain is DGGITQSPKYLFRKEGQNVTLSCEQNLNHDAMYWYRQDPGQGLRLIYYSQIVNDFQKGDIAEGYSVSREKKESFPLTVTSAQKNPTAFYLCASSIGAGVTDTQYFGPGTRLTVL.

This clone came up once. The chain is built from TRBV7-6 and TRBJ2-7, with a weak D call TRBD1 (6 bases). With 3 bases removed from V and 2 bases from J, the gap between germline ends came to 14 bases. CDR3 size: 15 residues. Germline CDR1 SGHVS, CDR2 FNYEAQ. CDR3 residues: CASSLGSDRTYEQYF. CDR3 nucleotide sequence: TGTGCCAGCAGCTTGGGGTCGGACAGAACCTACGAGCAGTACTTC.

V is TRBV5-1 and J is TRBJ2-1; possible D gene TRBD2, 6 bases. There are 16 residues in the CDR3. Per the germline V gene, CDR1 is SGHRS and CDR2 is YFSETQ. V lost 1 base and J lost 7, with 18 bases in between. The CDR3 loop reads CASSLIWGDRVNEQFF. The CDR3 DNA is TGCGCCAGCAGCTTGATCTGGGGGGATAGGGTAAATGAGCAGTTCTTC.

This chain links TRBV4-3 with TRBJ2-1; 8 bases are shared with TRBD1. V was pared by 2 bases and J by 2 bases, with 8 bases of the junction left unmatched. Germline-derived CDR1 and CDR2 are LGHNA and YSLEER. The CDR3 runs to 17 residues. The CDR3, as DNA: TGCGCCAGCAGCCAACGGACAGGGAGCGTCCCCTACAATGAGCAGTTCTTC. It specifies CASSQRTGSVPYNEQFF.

The V and J genes are TRBV5-1 and TRBJ1-4, with 7 bases fitting TRBD1. The CDR3 is 13 amino acids. V was pared by 7 bases and J by 5 bases, with 5 bases of the junction left unmatched. The germline CDR1 and CDR2 sequences are SGHRS and YFSETQ. The CDR3 is CASHRGPNEKLFF. DNA for the CDR3: TGCGCCAGCCACAGGGGACCGAATGAAAAACTGTTTTTT.

Comment on this clone: Other DNA sequences from this sample encode an identical CDR3 as well. The genes are TRBV4-3 and TRBJ2-7; 8 bases map to TRBD1. J was trimmed by 4 bases and V by 3 bases; bases with no gene match: 8. CDR1 and CDR2 from the germline V gene are LGHNA and YSLEER. The CDR3 runs to 15 residues. CDR3 in amino acids: CASSQGQGAGYEQYF. CDR3 bases: TGCGCCAGCAGCCAGGGCCAGGGGGCTGGTTACGAGCAGTACTTC.

The J gene is TRBJ2-3, the V gene TRBV12-3 or TRBV12-4; D call uncertain. Trimming took 7 bases from V and 5 from J, leaving 13 bases between them. This CDR3 comprises 13 residues. The CDR3 DNA sequence: TGTGCCAGCACCCTTAGTTCCATAGATACGCAGTATTTT. Amino acid sequence: CASTLSSIDTQYF.

V and J are TRBV7-2 and TRBJ2-1; TRBD2 matches 7 bases. J gave up 6 bases and V 3 bases, and 11 bases lay outside the gene matches. The germline V gene encodes CDR1 SGHTA and CDR2 FQGNSA. This CDR3 is built from 16 residues. CDR3 loop: CASSFGGTGRFNEQFF. The CDR3 DNA reads TGTGCCAGCAGCTTTGGGGGTACCGGGAGGTTCAATGAGCAGTTCTTC.

V gene TRBV18 combines with J gene TRBJ2-6, with TRBD1 matching over 8 bases. Germline V gene lookup returns CDR1 KGHSH and CDR2 LQKENI. V shed 6 bases and J 0 bases; nucleotides not matched to a gene: 7. The CDR3 contains 17 residues. CDR3 in DNA: TGTGCCAGCTCGCTGAAAACAGGGGGCTCTGGGGCCAACGTCCTGACTTTC. Amino acids: CASSLKTGGSGANVLTF.

This clone was detected only a few times. Other DNA sequences in this specimen translate into the identical CDR3. The chain carries TRBV28 and TRBJ1-4; TRBD1 agrees at 11 bases. Germline CDR1 MDHEN, CDR2 SYDVKM. J gave up 6 bases and V 9 bases, and 3 bases lay outside the gene matches. The CDR3 runs 13 residues. The CDR3 DNA follows: TGTGCCAGTAGGACAGGGGGCCATGAAAAACTGTTTTTT. It is translated as CASRTGGHEKLFF.

The chain uses TRBV15 and TRBJ2-3; 7 bases map to TRBD2. The CDR3 runs 15 residues. Germline V gives CDR1 LNHNV, CDR2 YYDKDF (reference sequence). V dropped 3 bases and J dropped 6; count of bases not matched to a gene: 9. CDR3: CATSRSGVISDTQYF. CDR3 in DNA: TGTGCCACCAGCAGGAGCGGGGTTATTTCGGATACGCAGTATTTT.

V and J are TRBV30 and TRBJ2-7; 9 nucleotides match TRBD2. V trimming: 3 bases; J trimming: 5 bases; junction bases outside the gene matches: 8. The CDR3 consists of 14 residues. Germline CDR1 GTSNPN, CDR2 SVGIG (reference sequence). CDR3 in amino acids: CAWRREGVRNEQYF. The CDR3 bases are TGTGCCTGGAGGCGGGAGGGTGTTAGGAACGAGCAGTACTTC.

CDR3 sequence: CASSLAPDNGYEQYF. In DNA, the CDR3 is TGCGCCAGCAGCTTGGCGCCGGACAACGGCTACGAGCAGTACTTC. This chain connects TRBV5-1 to TRBJ2-7; possibly TRBD1 for D (5 bases). The CDR3 spans 15 residues. V lost 0 bases to trimming and J lost 3 bases, with 13 bases between them. CDR1 SGHRS and CDR2 YFSETQ come from the germline V gene.

This clone was picked up one time. This chain connects TRBV27 to TRBJ2-2, with 10 bases fitting TRBD1. With 1 base clipped from V and 5 bases from J, the junction kept 7 bases outside the gene matches. From germline, CDR1 is MNHEY and CDR2 SMNVEV (reference sequence). The CDR3 covers 17 residues. CDR3 in amino acids: CASSLWYGQGETGELFF. In DNA, the CDR3 is TGTGCCAGCAGTTTATGGTACGGACAGGGGGAAACCGGGGAGCTGTTTTTT.

The chain uses TRBV7-7 and TRBJ1-4; 9 bases align to TRBD1. Trimming at V came to 3 bases and at J to 8 bases, leaving 7 bases not matched to a gene. This CDR3 contains 15 residues. Germline values: CDR1 SSHAT, CDR2 FNYEAQ (reference sequence). CDR3 DNA sequence: TGTGCCAGCAGCTTGATACCGGGACAGGGCGAAAAACTGTTTTTT. This codes for CASSLIPGQGEKLFF.

In this sample, this clone turned up once. The rearrangement joins TRBV5-1 to TRBJ2-1; 7 bases agree with TRBD2. V gave up 0 bases and J gave up 7 bases; unmatched junction bases: 10. The CDR3 consists of 16 residues. Germline assignment: CDR1 SGHRS and CDR2 YFSETQ. This chain's CDR3 is CASSLEAGESGNEQFF. CDR3 nucleotides: TGCGCCAGCAGCTTGGAGGCGGGAGAAAGTGGGAATGAGCAGTTCTTC.

The rearrangement links TRBV6-5 to TRBJ1-5; maybe TRBD1 (6 bases). This CDR3 region has 14 residues. Germline V gene lookup returns CDR1 MNHEY and CDR2 SVGAGI. V dropped 8 bases and J dropped 7 bases, with 18 bases sitting between them. The CDR3 bases are TGTGCCAGCCGTCGGACAGAAGCGTCCCAGCCCCAGCATTTT. Translation gives CASRRTEASQPQHF.

V and J are TRBV28 and TRBJ2-6, with 7 positions matching TRBD2. The CDR3 has 15 residues. The germline V gene has CDR1 MDHEN and CDR2 SYDVKM. V gave up 3 bases and J gave up 4 bases; unmatched junction bases: 3. CDR3 sequence reads: CASSFSLAGANVLTF. The DNA for the CDR3 is TGTGCCAGCAGTTTCTCACTAGCGGGGGCCAACGTCCTGACTTTC.

V and J are TRBV30 and TRBJ1-1; D gene unclear. V was pared by 0 bases and J by 1 base, with 6 bases between. Germline assignment: CDR1 GTSNPN and CDR2 SVGIG (reference sequence). This CDR3 region has 13 residues. The CDR3 loop reads CAWSVLRNTEAFF. DNA for the CDR3: TGTGCCTGGAGTGTATTGAGGAACACTGAAGCTTTCTTT.

The J gene is TRBJ2-2, the V gene TRBV5-8; 7 positions agree with TRBD1. V lost 0 bases and J lost 1; bases outside the gene matches: 0. The CDR3 sequence is 15 residues long. From germline, CDR1 is SGHTS and CDR2 YDEGEE. The CDR3 DNA follows: TGTGCCAGCAGCTTGGGGGACAGGAACACCGGGGAGCTGTTTTTT. It codes for CASSLGDRNTGELFF.

The chain combines TRBV9 with TRBJ2-1; D is undetermined. Germline lookup yields CDR1 SGDLS and CDR2 YYNGEE. The CDR3 length is 13 residues. Deletions cut 3 bases from V and 7 bases from J, with 11 bases between. CDR3 DNA sequence: TGTGCCAGCAGCGCTCCCAGTTGGAATGAGCAGTTCTTC. Protein sequence: CASSAPSWNEQFF.

CDR3 region: CASSYRDSYGYTF. CDR3 DNA: TGTGCCAGCAGCTACCGGGACTCCTATGGCTACACCTTC. V is TRBV7-8 and J is TRBJ1-2; a possible D gene is TRBD1 (5 bases). Trimming removed 4 bases at V and 4 bases at J, with 10 bases between. This CDR3 comprises 13 residues. Germline V lookup: CDR1 SGHVS, CDR2 FQNEAQ.

The chain employs TRBV7-2 and TRBJ2-2; 10 bases align to TRBD2. V dropped 1 base and J dropped 5; count of bases not matched to a gene: 10. Germline CDR1 is SGHTA and CDR2 is FQGNSA. There are 18 residues in the CDR3. CDR3 bases: TGTGCCAGCAGCTTAGTTCCCCTAGCGGGAGTAGGGACCGGGGAGCTGTTTTTT. Translation gives CASSLVPLAGVGTGELFF.

The rearrangement uses TRBV6-1 and TRBJ2-1; TRBD2 might be the D (7 bases). Between the trimmed V and J ends, which lost 6 bases and 5 bases, there was a span of 20 bases. The CDR3 runs to 16 residues. The germline CDR1 and CDR2 sequences are MNHNS and SASEGT. Here the CDR3 DNA reads TGTGCCAGCAGCGAATTAACCGGGGGGCGCAACAATGAGCAGTTCTTC. Translation: CASSELTGGRNNEQFF.

The CDR3 nucleotides are TGTGCCAGCAGCTTAGTACTGGGTAGAGGAAACACTGAAGCTTTCTTT. Amino acid sequence: CASSLVLGRGNTEAFF. V usage is TRBV7-9 and J usage is TRBJ1-1; D is ambiguous. Trimming shortened V by 1 base and J by 2 bases, and 14 bases separated the two germline ends. The CDR3 extends over 16 amino acids. Germline V lookup: CDR1 SEHNR, CDR2 FQNEAQ (reference sequence).

A single count supports this clone. V usage is TRBV9 and J usage is TRBJ2-3, with TRBD2 matching 8 bases. J was trimmed by 2 bases and V by 2 bases; bases with no gene match: 7. Germline loops: CDR1 SGDLS, CDR2 YYNGEE. The CDR3 covers 16 residues. The CDR3 reads CASSVGLAQNTDTQYF. CDR3 DNA sequence: TGTGCCAGCAGCGTCGGACTAGCCCAAAACACAGATACGCAGTATTTT. Variable domain in full (rest from reference TRBV9 and TRBJ2-3): DSGVTQTPKHLITATGQRVTLRCSPRSGDLSVYWYQQSLDQGLQFLIQYYNGEERAKGNILERFSAQQFPDLHSELNLSSLELGDSALYFCASSVGLAQNTDTQYFGPGTRLTVL.